The 19 T cell receptor beta chains given below trace back to one sample, sequenced in a study of shared clonotypes between healthy human individuals. The data were produced by immunoSEQ multiplex PCR, yet TCRdb's version contains in-frame clones alone and is incomplete. In the table there are more than 2 million clones, 85% to 95% of which are singletons. The sample comprised naive CD4+ T cells sorted from blood. Subset indicated: CD45RA+ positively selected. All receptors derive from a man between 18 and 29 years old in good health.

The CDR3 nucleotides read TGTGCCAGCAGTTTTCTAGACAGGGACCACAATGAGCAGTTCTTC. Its protein is CASSFLDRDHNEQFF. This chain uses TRBV28 with TRBJ2-1; 7 bases are shared with TRBD1. CDR1 is MDHEN, CDR2 SYDVKM, per germline. V dropped 3 bases and J dropped 5; count of bases not matched to a gene: 7. The CDR3 contains 15 residues. Complete variable domain (other parts from reference TRBV28 and TRBJ2-1): DVKVTQSSRYLVKRTGEKVFLECVQDMDHENMFWYRQDPGLGLRLIYFSYDVKMKEKGDIPEGYSVSREKKERFSLILESASTNQTSMYLCASSFLDRDHNEQFFGPGTRLTVL.

The chain links TRBV6-4 to TRBJ2-3; D is possibly TRBD2 (5 bases). Trimming took 7 bases from V and 2 from J, leaving 31 bases between them. This CDR3 contains 20 residues. Germline values: CDR1 MRHNA, CDR2 SNTAGT. The CDR3 region has the DNA TGTGCCAGCACTACTAGGCCCGGACCACGTGGCGAAACACTCACAGATACGCAGTATTTT. The encoded protein is CASTTRPGPRGETLTDTQYF.

This chain uses TRBV7-2 with TRBJ1-2, with 10 bases that match TRBD1. With 4 bases clipped from V and 7 bases from J, the junction kept 9 bases outside the gene matches. The germline V gene encodes CDR1 SGHTA and CDR2 FQGNSA. CDR3 length equals 15 residues. The CDR3: CASSSLGQGVPGYTF. In DNA form, the CDR3 reads TGTGCCAGCAGCTCCCTCGGACAGGGGGTACCTGGCTACACCTTC.

This clone showed up just once. The rearrangement joins TRBV7-9 to TRBJ1-4; D remains unclear. The V gene's germline CDR1 is SEHNR and CDR2 FQNEAQ (reference sequence). This CDR3 has 13 amino acids. V was clipped by 5 bases and J by 7 bases, with 11 bases between them. The CDR3 protein is CASSPRLGEKLFF. The CDR3 region has the DNA TGTGCCAGCAGCCCCAGGCTGGGTGAAAAACTGTTTTTT.

The chain uses TRBV5-6 and TRBJ1-1, with D perhaps matching TRBD1 (5 bases). V dropped 0 bases and J dropped 10 bases, with 7 bases sitting between them. Germline CDR1 and CDR2: SGHDT and YYEEEE. The CDR3 totals 11 residues. The CDR3 DNA reads TGTGCCAGCAGCTTGGCAGGGACAGCTTTCTTT. This encodes CASSLAGTAFF. Full variable domain (outside the CDR3, taken from reference TRBV5-6 and TRBJ1-1): DAGVTQSPTHLIKTRGQQVTLRCSPKSGHDTVSWYQQALGQGPQFIFQYYEEEERQRGNFPDRFSGHQFPNYSSELNVNALLLGDSALYLCASSLAGTAFFGQGTRLTVV.

The count of this clone is one. The V and J genes are TRBV10-2 and TRBJ1-2; D unclear. V was clipped by 8 bases and J by 2 bases, with 9 bases between them. The CDR3 is 12 amino acids. Germline assignment: CDR1 WSHSY and CDR2 SAAADI. The DNA for the CDR3 is TGCGCCAGCGACACCCCAAACTATGGCTACACCTTC. Residues: CASDTPNYGYTF.

CDR3 sequence: CASRETARTQYF. The DNA of the CDR3 is TGTGCCAGCAGGGAAACCGCCCGGACCCAGTACTTC. This chain connects TRBV11-2 to TRBJ2-5; D not resolved. V shed 6 bases and J shed 7 bases, with 12 bases lying between them. The CDR3 has 12 amino acids. Per germline, CDR1 SGHAT and CDR2 FQNNGV.

This chain joins TRBV19 and TRBJ1-1; D is undetermined. V was cut by 7 bases and J by 1 base, with 16 bases left in between. The length of the CDR3 is 15 residues. Germline CDR1 is LNHDA and CDR2 is SQIVND (reference sequence). In nucleotides, the CDR3 is TGTGCCAGTAATACCCGGGATAAGGGGAACACTGAAGCTTTCTTT. It encodes CASNTRDKGNTEAFF.

The chain couples TRBV30 to TRBJ2-7, with D perhaps TRBD1 (6 bases). In germline, CDR1 is GTSNPN, CDR2 SVGIG (reference sequence). This CDR3 spans 15 amino acids. V lost 1 base to trimming and J lost 0 bases, with 13 bases between them. The CDR3 nucleotides read TGTGCCTGGAGTGCGGGGACACTCAGCTCCTACGAGCAGTACTTC. Protein product: CAWSAGTLSSYEQYF.

The rearrangement uses TRBV5-6 and TRBJ1-3; 8 bases align to TRBD1. V lost 0 bases to trimming and J lost 2 bases; unmatched junction nucleotides: 7. The germline CDR1 and CDR2 sequences are SGHDT and YYEEEE. CDR3 length: 17 amino acids. CDR3 sequence reads: CASSLVDQGAAGNTIYF. The CDR3 DNA reads as TGTGCCAGCAGCTTGGTGGACCAGGGGGCAGCTGGAAACACCATATATTTT. Full variable domain (remainder filled in from reference TRBV5-6 and TRBJ1-3): DAGVTQSPTHLIKTRGQQVTLRCSPKSGHDTVSWYQQALGQGPQFIFQYYEEEERQRGNFPDRFSGHQFPNYSSELNVNALLLGDSALYLCASSLVDQGAAGNTIYFGEGSWLTVV.

The chain joins TRBV30 to TRBJ2-1, with D perhaps TRBD2 (6 bases). This CDR3 has 16 residues. Trimming took off 4 bases at V and 8 bases at J, with 24 bases between the two ends. Germline V gene sequence: CDR1 GTSNPN, CDR2 SVGIG (reference sequence). CDR3 DNA sequence: TGTGCCTGGACTTTTTTGGGACTGGCGGTGGATCATGAGCAGTTCTTC. Amino acid sequence: CAWTFLGLAVDHEQFF.

The genes are TRBV11-3 and TRBJ1-3, with D possibly being TRBD1 (5 bases). V lost 3 bases and J lost 0, with 15 bases in between. The germline gives CDR1 SGHNT, CDR2 YENEEA. The CDR3 consists of 17 residues. CDR3 region: CASSFAGRFISGNTIYF. The CDR3 DNA sequence: TGTGCCAGCAGCTTTGCAGGGAGATTCATCTCTGGAAACACCATATATTTT. Full variable domain (rest looked up from reference TRBV11-3 and TRBJ1-3): EAGVVQSPRYKIIEKKQPVAFWCNPISGHNTLYWYLQNLGQGPELLIRYENEEAVDDSQLPKDRFSAERLKGVDSTLKIQPAELGDSAVYLCASSFAGRFISGNTIYFGEGSWLTVV.

CDR3 nucleotides: TGTGCCAGCAGAGGGGGGGCGAAGGACAATGAGCAGTTCTTC. Its protein is CASRGGAKDNEQFF. The chain combines TRBV6-5 with TRBJ2-1, with D possibly matching TRBD2 (7 bases). Germline V gene data show CDR1 as MNHEY and CDR2 as SVGAGI. The CDR3 totals 14 residues. Trimming removed 6 bases at V and 5 bases at J, with 14 bases between.

This rearrangement joins TRBV2 to TRBJ1-4; possibly TRBD1 for D (6 bases). This CDR3 contains 15 residues. V was trimmed by 6 bases and J by 0 bases, leaving 11 bases between them. Germline V gives CDR1 SNHLY, CDR2 FYNNEI. The CDR3 spells CASRRDTTTNEKLFF. CDR3 in DNA: TGTGCCAGCAGGAGGGACACCACAACTAATGAAAAACTGTTTTTT.

The gene calls are TRBV6-6 and TRBJ1-2; 10 bases align to TRBD1. The V gene end was trimmed by 7 bases and the J gene end by 3 bases; junction bases not matched to a gene: 8. Germline V gene data show CDR1 as MNHNY and CDR2 as SVGAGI (reference sequence). The CDR3 sequence is 15 residues long. CDR3 loop: CASMTGGGSDYGYTF. The CDR3 DNA sequence: TGTGCCAGCATGACAGGGGGCGGGAGTGACTATGGCTACACCTTC.

Only one count was recorded for this clone. The chain couples TRBV4-1 to TRBJ2-3, with 14 bases fitting TRBD2. The germline CDR1 and CDR2 sequences are MGHRA and YSYEKL. J lost 2 bases, V lost 2 bases, and 3 bases had no gene match. The CDR3 has 17 residues. CDR3 nucleotides: TGCGCCAGCAGCCAATCGGGACTAGCGGGAGTCACAGATACGCAGTATTTT. This sequence encodes CASSQSGLAGVTDTQYF.

Comment on this clone: Additional DNA sequences in this sample encode the identical CDR3. The chain is built from TRBV27 and TRBJ1-5, with TRBD1 identical over 9 bases. J lost 4 bases, V lost 6 bases, and 4 bases had no gene match. Germline V lookup: CDR1 MNHEY, CDR2 SMNVEV (reference sequence). CDR3 size: 14 residues. CDR3 in amino acids: CASSQGQGNQPQHF. The CDR3 nucleotides read TGTGCCAGCAGCCAAGGACAGGGGAATCAGCCCCAGCATTTT.

CDR3 nucleotide sequence: TGCGCCAGCAGTAAAGCGGCCTCCTACGAGCAGTACTTC. Protein: CASSKAASYEQYF. The chain has TRBV10-1 and TRBJ2-7; D might be TRBD2 (5 bases). The ends were cut back, 5 bases at V and 0 bases at J, with 8 bases in the middle. This CDR3 comprises 13 residues. The germline gives CDR1 WNHNN, CDR2 SYGVQD (reference sequence).

This chain uses TRBV5-1 with TRBJ2-7, with D tentatively TRBD2 (6 bases). Per germline, CDR1 SGHRS and CDR2 YFSETQ. The germline V and J ends were trimmed by 0 bases and 6 bases, with 13 bases remaining between them. This CDR3 contains 14 residues. DNA of the CDR3: TGCGCCAGCAGCTTGGAGGTAAGGGGACTCGAGCAGTACTTC. This translates into CASSLEVRGLEQYF.